These 32 T cell receptor beta chains were sequenced from one sample in a study of regulatory dendritic cells for organ transplantation. Here immunoSEQ multiplex PCR was the method, and the copy in TCRdb shows in-frame clones only, minus some. The sample has 25,000 to 30,000 clones; 60% to 80% are singletons. The material sequenced was memory CD4+ T cells from blood. As for subset: CD45RO+ memory T cells. These receptor sequences come from a human donor in good health.

The rearrangement joins TRBV7-2 to TRBJ1-2; 7 bases line up with TRBD1. Germline V lookup: CDR1 SGHTA, CDR2 FQGNSA. Unmatched junction bases numbered 8, after V lost 2 bases and J lost 8 bases. The CDR3 consists of 14 residues. The CDR3 sequence: CASSLIRTGGGYTF. The CDR3 region has the DNA TGTGCCAGCAGCTTAATTCGGACAGGCGGCGGCTACACCTTC.

This clone was picked up a small number of times. J is TRBJ1-5 and V is TRBV6-5; D may be TRBD1 (5 bases). CDR1 and CDR2 from the germline V gene are MNHEY and SVGAGI. The V gene lost 4 bases and the J gene lost 4 bases, with 8 bases spanning the gap. The CDR3 has 13 residues. The CDR3: CASSSHRNQPQHF. CDR3 bases: TGTGCCAGCAGTTCCCACAGGAATCAGCCCCAGCATTTT.

This chain uses TRBV11-2 with TRBJ2-5; D is unresolved. V was clipped by 4 bases and J by 5 bases, with 8 bases between them. Germline loops: CDR1 SGHAT, CDR2 FQNNGV. The CDR3 contains 12 residues. CDR3 amino acids: CASSYGYETQYF. The CDR3 region has the DNA TGTGCCAGCAGCTATGGGTACGAGACCCAGTACTTC.

The rearrangement joins TRBV5-6 to TRBJ2-2; D ambiguous. The V end lost 4 bases, the J end lost 1 base, and 17 bases lay between the germline ends. CDR1 is SGHDT, CDR2 YYEEEE, per germline. CDR3 length: 17 amino acids. As DNA, the CDR3 is TGTGCCAGCAGCCAAGAAGGCTCGGATCTGAACACCGGGGAGCTGTTTTTT. Its translation: CASSQEGSDLNTGELFF.

This rearrangement joins TRBV28 to TRBJ1-5; perhaps TRBD1 as D (5 bases). Looked up from germline, CDR1 is MDHEN and CDR2 is SYDVKM. Deletions cut 4 bases from V and 6 bases from J, with 10 bases between. This CDR3 has 13 amino acids. The CDR3 reads CASSWGDRQPQHF. The CDR3 DNA is TGTGCCAGCAGTTGGGGGGACCGTCAGCCCCAGCATTTT.

The V gene is TRBV7-8, the J gene TRBJ1-1; weak D call: TRBD1 (5 bases). This CDR3 has 18 residues. The V and J ends lost 4 bases and 1 base respectively, with 22 bases between them. The germline gives CDR1 SGHVS, CDR2 FQNEAQ. The CDR3 nucleotides are TGTGCCAGCAGCTCCGCCGCGGTTTTAGGGGATCAGAACACTGAAGCTTTCTTT. Translated, it gives CASSSAAVLGDQNTEAFF. The variable domain in full, with the rest retrieved from reference TRBV7-8 and TRBJ1-1, is GAGVSQSPRYKVAKRGQDVALRCDPISGHVSLFWYQQALGQGPEFLTYFQNEAQLDKSGLPSDRFFAERPEGSVSTLKIQRTQQEDSAVYLCASSSAAVLGDQNTEAFFGQGTRLTVV.

The V and J genes are TRBV11-1 and TRBJ2-7, with D perhaps assigned TRBD1 or TRBD2 (5 bases each). Germline V gene sequence: CDR1 SGHAT, CDR2 FQDESV (reference sequence). This CDR3 region has 14 residues. V was clipped by 5 bases and J by 2 bases, with 13 bases between them. In DNA, the CDR3 is TGTGCCAGCAGCCCCGGGACGGTAACCTACGAGCAGTACTTC. This codes for CASSPGTVTYEQYF.

This chain joins TRBV28 and TRBJ2-7; either TRBD1 or TRBD2 may supply D (5 bases each). The V end lost 7 bases, the J end lost 3 bases, and 13 bases lay between the germline ends. There are 13 residues in the CDR3. Germline CDR1 is MDHEN and CDR2 is SYDVKM. The DNA of the CDR3 is TGTGCCAGCACCTCGGGACGGAACTACGAGCAGTACTTC. This sequence encodes CASTSGRNYEQYF.

This chain connects TRBV28 to TRBJ2-3, with D tentatively TRBD1 (6 bases). V gave up 2 bases and J gave up 4 bases, with 10 bases separating them. This CDR3 region has 14 residues. Germline CDR1 reads MDHEN; CDR2 reads SYDVKM. The CDR3 sequence is CASSLIRGADTQYF. The CDR3 DNA reads as TGTGCCAGCAGTTTAATCAGGGGCGCAGATACGCAGTATTTT.

The gene calls are TRBV11-2 and TRBJ2-1; D unclear. V lost 5 bases and J lost 8, with 22 bases in between. Per germline, CDR1 SGHAT and CDR2 FQNNGV. This CDR3 region has 16 residues. CDR3 in amino acids: CASSPLNSPSRDEQFF. As DNA, the CDR3 is TGTGCCAGCAGCCCCTTAAACTCCCCTTCCCGGGATGAGCAGTTCTTC.

The chain has TRBV27 and TRBJ2-5; D is unresolved. Per germline, CDR1 MNHEY and CDR2 SMNVEV (reference sequence). Trimming cost V 4 bases and J 2 bases, with 11 bases left between them. This CDR3 contains 14 residues. The CDR3 DNA reads as TGTGCCAGCAGTTCCGGGTCAGCGCAAGAGACCCAGTACTTC. Protein: CASSSGSAQETQYF.

The genes are TRBV5-4 and TRBJ2-3; TRBD2 aligns across 9 bases. Trimming cost V 2 bases and J 3 bases; bases outside gene matches: 7. CDR3 length: 16 residues. CDR1 is SGHNT, CDR2 YYREEE, per germline (reference sequence). DNA for the CDR3: TGTGCCAGCAGCTTCCCCGGAACTAGCGGGACAGATACGCAGTATTTT. Translation gives CASSFPGTSGTDTQYF.

Here the CDR3 reads CASIDRARLNYGYTF. CDR3 coding DNA: TGTGCCAGTATCGACAGGGCTCGCCTTAACTATGGCTACACCTTC. The V and J genes are TRBV19 and TRBJ1-2; TRBD1 matches 7 bases. Germline trimming cut 7 bases from V and 1 base from J; bases unmatched to any gene: 9. Germline CDR1 LNHDA, CDR2 SQIVND (reference sequence). The CDR3 totals 15 residues. Variable domain in full (rest from reference TRBV19 and TRBJ1-2): DGGITQSPKYLFRKEGQNVTLSCEQNLNHDAMYWYRQDPGQGLRLIYYSQIVNDFQKGDIAEGYSVSREKKESFPLTVTSAQKNPTAFYLCASIDRARLNYGYTFGSGTRLTVV.

The genes are TRBV30 and TRBJ1-3; tentatively, D is TRBD1 (6 bases). V was pared by 6 bases and J by 0 bases, with 12 bases between. This CDR3 is 14 amino acids long. The germline gives CDR1 GTSNPN, CDR2 SVGIG (reference sequence). CDR3 DNA: TGTGCCTGTGGGACAATAGACTCTGGAAACACCATATATTTT. This codes for CACGTIDSGNTIYF. The complete variable domain, with remaining parts taken from reference TRBV30 and TRBJ1-3, reads SQTIHQWPATLVQPVGSPLSLECTVEGTSNPNLYWYRQAAGRGLQLLFYSVGIGQISSEVPQNLSASRPQDRQFILSSKKLLLSDSGFYLCACGTIDSGNTIYFGEGSWLTVV.

This rearrangement joins TRBV7-9 to TRBJ1-1, with 8 positions matching TRBD1. Germline V gives CDR1 SEHNR, CDR2 FQNEAQ (reference sequence). The CDR3 is 14 amino acids. Unmatched junction bases numbered 4, after V lost 1 base and J lost 6 bases. CDR3 in DNA: TGTGCCAGCAGCTTAGACAGGGGGTGGCCTGAAGCTTTCTTT. It translates to CASSLDRGWPEAFF.

J is TRBJ1-2 and V is TRBV27, with D possibly being TRBD1 (5 bases). The V end was cut by 2 bases, the J end by 8 bases, with 21 bases between. The CDR3 has 16 residues. The germline gives CDR1 MNHEY, CDR2 SMNVEV (reference sequence). DNA for the CDR3: TGTGCCAGCAGTTTAGGTTACCAAGGGGCACTGGGAGGCTACACCTTC. Protein sequence: CASSLGYQGALGGYTF.

The V gene is TRBV29-1, the J gene TRBJ2-3; 9 nucleotides line up with TRBD2. Per germline, CDR1 SQVTM and CDR2 ANQGSEA. The CDR3 consists of 14 residues. Losses at the gene ends were 6 bases for V and 1 base for J; bases not matched to a gene: 5. The CDR3 spells CSVCRTSGTDTQYF. The CDR3 nucleotides read TGCAGCGTGTGTAGGACTAGCGGCACAGATACGCAGTATTTT.

The J gene is TRBJ2-5, the V gene TRBV2; D gene ambiguous. Trimming removed 7 bases from V and 4 bases from J, with 13 bases in between. This CDR3 contains 13 residues. Germline V CDR1 and CDR2: SNHLY, FYNNEI. The DNA for the CDR3 is TGTGCCAGCATCAGGCAGTTGGGAGAGACCCAGTACTTC. Translating it yields CASIRQLGETQYF.

This clone appeared a single time. The V gene is TRBV15, the J gene TRBJ1-2, with no clear D. Deletions cut 0 bases from V and 2 bases from J, with 10 bases between. The CDR3 has 15 residues. Germline CDR1 and CDR2: LNHNV and YYDKDF (reference sequence). CDR3 in DNA: TGTGCCACCAGCAGAGATTTGGGGTCAAACTATGGCTACACCTTC. Translation: CATSRDLGSNYGYTF.

In its sample, this clone was seen once. The chain couples TRBV27 to TRBJ1-6, with D tentatively TRBD1 (6 bases). This CDR3 comprises 18 residues. Germline V gene lookup returns CDR1 MNHEY and CDR2 SMNVEV (reference sequence). The V gene lost 4 bases and the J gene lost 9 bases, with 25 bases spanning the gap. The CDR3 loop is CASSSRANRVGGASPLHF. CDR3 nucleotide sequence: TGTGCCAGCAGTTCCCGAGCAAACAGGGTAGGAGGAGCTTCACCCCTCCACTTT.

This clone was observed once. This sequence joins TRBV7-2 and TRBJ2-5, with D unresolved. V was pared by 5 bases and J by 0 bases, with 16 bases between. Germline values: CDR1 SGHTA, CDR2 FQGNSA. The CDR3 length is 16 residues. CDR3 amino acids: CASSPQTMGNQETQYF. In nucleotides, the CDR3 is TGTGCCAGCAGCCCTCAAACGATGGGGAACCAAGAGACCCAGTACTTC.

The chain is built from TRBV30 and TRBJ1-1, with 9 bases that match TRBD1. CDR1 is GTSNPN and CDR2 is SVGIG in the germline V gene (reference sequence). This CDR3 has 14 amino acids. Trimming removed 3 bases from V and 2 bases from J; junction bases left unmatched: 4. The CDR3 DNA reads as TGTGCCTGGAGAACAGGGGGCGGAAACACTGAAGCTTTCTTT. It translates to CAWRTGGGNTEAFF.

Judged by abundance, this clone is medium-sized (0.01 to 0.1%). This sequence joins TRBV6-1 and TRBJ1-4, with 10 bases fitting TRBD1. The germline CDR1 and CDR2 sequences are MNHNS and SASEGT. The trim removed 1 base at V and 8 bases at J, leaving 4 bases unmatched. The CDR3 loop spans 15 amino acids. CDR3 loop: CASSEGRQGAEKLFF. The CDR3 DNA is TGTGCCAGCAGTGAAGGACGACAGGGGGCCGAAAAACTGTTTTTT.

The chain carries TRBV2 and TRBJ1-5; tentative D call: TRBD1 (6 bases). The CDR3 is 16 amino acids. The germline V gene has CDR1 SNHLY and CDR2 FYNNEI. V was trimmed by 1 base and J by 6 bases, leaving 16 bases between them. Here the CDR3 reads CASSEDTSRGGQPQHF. CDR3 nucleotide sequence: TGTGCCAGCAGTGAAGATACTTCCAGGGGAGGTCAGCCCCAGCATTTT.

The V call is TRBV6-1, the J call TRBJ2-5; 10 bases match TRBD2. The ends lost 2 bases at V and 0 bases at J; junction bases unmatched: 0. This CDR3 contains 15 residues. Germline CDR1 is MNHNS and CDR2 is SASEGT. CDR3 in amino acids: CASSELAGDQETQYF. CDR3 nucleotide sequence: TGTGCCAGCAGTGAACTAGCGGGGGACCAAGAGACCCAGTACTTC.

The V call is TRBV2, the J call TRBJ2-5; 10 bases match TRBD2. CDR3 size: 15 residues. Losses at the gene ends were 5 bases for V and 5 bases for J; bases not matched to a gene: 8. Germline-derived CDR1 and CDR2 are SNHLY and FYNNEI. DNA of the CDR3: TGTGCCAGCAGTAGCGGGAGGGCCCGTTCGGAGACCCAGTACTTC. Protein product: CASSSGRARSETQYF.

The rearrangement uses TRBV5-4 and TRBJ2-7, with D possibly TRBD1 on 6 matching bases. Deletions cut 0 bases from V and 3 bases from J, with 7 bases between. The CDR3 sequence is 13 residues long. Looked up from germline, CDR1 is SGHNT and CDR2 is YYREEE (reference sequence). The CDR3 region is CASSLARGYEQYF. The CDR3 DNA reads as TGTGCCAGCAGCTTGGCCAGGGGCTACGAGCAGTACTTC.

The rearrangement joins TRBV5-6 to TRBJ2-7; 9 nucleotides align to TRBD1. V shed 4 bases, J shed 2 bases, and the junction held 7 bases outside the gene matches. The germline gives CDR1 SGHDT, CDR2 YYEEEE. This CDR3 contains 15 residues. The CDR3 DNA is TGTGCCAGCAGCCCGGGGGGACAGGGAACCTACGAGCAGTACTTC. It is translated as CASSPGGQGTYEQYF.

The CDR3 spells CASSGQVTQNQPQHF. The CDR3 DNA reads as TGTGCCAGCAGTGGACAGGTCACGCAAAATCAGCCCCAGCATTTT. The J gene is TRBJ1-5, the V gene TRBV28; TRBD1 matches at 7 bases. Germline lookup yields CDR1 MDHEN and CDR2 SYDVKM. Unmatched junction bases numbered 8, after V lost 5 bases and J lost 4 bases. The CDR3 consists of 15 residues.

This rearrangement joins TRBV5-6 to TRBJ2-5; tentatively, D is TRBD1 or TRBD2 (5 bases each). Trimming pared 4 bases from V and 1 base from J, leaving 17 bases between. Germline assignment: CDR1 SGHDT and CDR2 YYEEEE. The CDR3 runs to 16 residues. In DNA form, the CDR3 reads TGTGCCAGCAGCCCCGGGACGCCACTAGGCCAAGAGACCCAGTACTTC. Its translation: CASSPGTPLGQETQYF.

The chain uses TRBV6-6 and TRBJ1-5, with 7 bases identical to TRBD1. The CDR3 covers 14 residues. With 7 bases clipped from V and 3 bases from J, the junction kept 6 bases outside the gene matches. Germline V CDR1 and CDR2: MNHNY, SVGAGI (reference sequence). CDR3 loop: CASTPGGNNQPQHF. The CDR3 coding sequence is TGTGCCAGCACCCCAGGGGGTAACAATCAGCCCCAGCATTTT.

The chain uses TRBV27 and TRBJ1-1; weak D call: TRBD1 (6 bases). Germline assignment: CDR1 MNHEY and CDR2 SMNVEV (reference sequence). V was cut by 8 bases and J by 6 bases, with 22 bases left in between. This CDR3 contains 15 residues. The DNA for the CDR3 is TGTGCCAGCGGGCAGCAGGGGTCCTGGTTGGCTGAAGCTTTCTTT. This translates into CASGQQGSWLAEAFF.